This is a list of T cell receptor beta chains from one sample in a study of cytomegalovirus exposure and HLA in healthy donors. The method was immunoSEQ multiplex PCR; TCRdb's version includes in-frame clones alone and lacks a portion of them. The table records roughly 330,000 clones, about nine tenths of them present only once. Sequenced sample: PBMCs. These receptors came from a young woman in good health and CMV-seropositive. Each CDR3 is given with its conserved first and last residue. Size is omitted from some rows. Given values are once, few, many or a class for expanded clones.

j_gene,v_gene,abundance,CDR3aa
TRBJ1-5,TRBV7-9,NA,CASSRHGASNQPQHF
TRBJ1-3,TRBV7-3,NA,CASSLGSGAGNTIYF
TRBJ2-7,TRBV29-1,NA,CSVGAAGGYEQYF
TRBJ1-5,TRBV7-9,many,CASSLGGNSQPQHF
TRBJ2-1,TRBV11-2,NA,CASSLVQTSGSKNEQFF
TRBJ1-1,TRBV5-4,NA,CASSRLGGNKNTEAFF
TRBJ2-3,TRBV4-3,few,CASSQAPISGTDTQYF
TRBJ2-6,TRBV29-1,NA,CSVRTGLSGANVLTF
TRBJ2-7,TRBV30,NA,CASSWTSGSDEQYF
TRBJ2-3,TRBV5-6,NA,CASSLQGLYTDTQYF
TRBJ2-5,TRBV5-4,NA,CASSKPTLQVQETQYF
TRBJ1-1,TRBV30,few,CAWSGTPNTEAFF
TRBJ1-1,TRBV4-3,NA,CASSRGFRENTEAFF
TRBJ2-1,TRBV30,NA,CAWNGDNEQFF
TRBJ2-3,TRBV11-3,NA,CASSRGTQRTDTQYF
TRBJ1-4,TRBV28,NA,CASSLRAGGVKLFF
TRBJ1-2,TRBV10-3,few,CAISGGQGITYGYTF
TRBJ2-7,TRBV6-1,NA,CAIPQAPGSYEQYF
TRBJ1-5,TRBV18,NA,CASSPRRGGNSNQPQHF
TRBJ1-1,TRBV29-1,NA,CSTYRGNTEAFF
TRBJ1-6,TRBV7-9,NA,CASCEGGNNSPLHF
TRBJ2-5,TRBV5-1,NA,CASSSRQGETQYF
TRBJ1-1,TRBV6-5,NA,CASSYSMAAGWAFF
TRBJ2-5,TRBV30,NA,CAWITSTELQETQYF
TRBJ1-5,TRBV13,NA,CASSHPGGDSPDSNQPQHF
TRBJ1-3,TRBV30,NA,CALTDSGNTIYF
TRBJ2-1,TRBV5-1,NA,CASSWTSGGANEQFF
TRBJ1-2,TRBV6-6,NA,CASSLQTTGDYGYTF
TRBJ2-5,TRBV7-2,NA,CASSLTSGRGETQYF
TRBJ2-7,TRBV7-2,NA,CASSLGTGTYEQYF
TRBJ2-1,TRBV7-2,NA,CASSLGLAGNNEQFF
TRBJ1-2,TRBV15,few,CATSNTGWGGYTF